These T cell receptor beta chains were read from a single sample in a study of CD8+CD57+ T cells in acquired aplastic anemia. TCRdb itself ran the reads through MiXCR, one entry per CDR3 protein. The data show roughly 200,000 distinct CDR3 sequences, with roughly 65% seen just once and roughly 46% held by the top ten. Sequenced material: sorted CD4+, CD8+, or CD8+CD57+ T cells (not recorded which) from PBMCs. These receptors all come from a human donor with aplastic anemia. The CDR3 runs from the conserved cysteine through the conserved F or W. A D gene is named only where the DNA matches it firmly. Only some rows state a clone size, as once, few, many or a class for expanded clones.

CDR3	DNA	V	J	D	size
CASGIQGGYNSPLHF	TGTGCCAGCGGGATTCAGGGCGGCTATAATTCACCCCTCCACTTT	TRBV28	TRBJ1-6	-	-
CASSLGRMINTGELFF	TGTGCTAGCAGCTTAGGACGGATGATAAACACCGGGGAGCTGTTTTTT	TRBV7-7	TRBJ2-2	-	-
CATSRDSTGLKLFF	TGTGCCACCAGCAGAGATTCTACGGGGTTGAAACTGTTTTTT	TRBV15	TRBJ1-4	-	-
CATSSQTGLNTEAFF	TGTGCCACCAGCAGTCAGACAGGCCTGAACACTGAAGCTTTCTTT	TRBV15	TRBJ1-1	-	-
CASSPGGQGLNSPLHF	TGTGCCAGCAGCCCCGGAGGACAGGGACTAAATTCACCCCTCCACTTT	TRBV9	TRBJ1-6	TRBD1	-
CASSLVGLGRPNEQYF	TGTGCCAGCAGCTTAGTCGGTCTGGGGCGCCCCAACGAGCAGTACTTC	TRBV11-2	TRBJ2-7	-	many
CASSWVGYTF	TGTGCCAGCAGTTGGGTAGGTTACACCTTC	TRBV28	TRBJ1-2	-	-
CASTQGAGSYEQYF	TGTGCCAGCACCCAAGGAGCAGGCTCCTACGAGCAGTACTTC	TRBV2	TRBJ2-7	-	-
CSVEDLYEQYF	TGCAGCGTTGAAGATCTCTACGAGCAGTACTTC	TRBV29-1	TRBJ2-7	-	-
CAISETSGRHNEQFF	TGTGCCATCAGTGAGACTAGCGGGAGGCACAATGAGCAGTTCTTC	TRBV10-3	TRBJ2-1	TRBD2	once
CASSGQGERGYGYTF	TGTGCCAGCAGTGGACAGGGGGAGAGGGGTTATGGCTACACCTTC	TRBV6-1	TRBJ1-2	TRBD1	-
CSASWSHTEAFF	TGCAGTGCTAGCTGGAGCCACACTGAAGCTTTCTTT	TRBV20-1	TRBJ1-1	-	-
CASSSQAGPYYEQYF	TGCGCCAGCAGTTCTCAGGCGGGACCCTACTACGAGCAGTACTTC	TRBV5-1	TRBJ2-7	-	-
CASSAAGGISYEQYF	TGTGCCAGCAGCGCTGCAGGGGGGATCTCCTACGAGCAGTACTTC	TRBV9	TRBJ2-7	-	-
CASSEGGGPYQQFF	TGCGCCAGCAGTGAGGGTGGGGGCCCTTACCAGCAGTTCTTC	TRBV10-1	TRBJ2-1	-	-
CASSFSRANTEAFF	TGCGCCAGCAGCTTCAGCAGGGCCAACACTGAAGCTTTCTTT	TRBV5-1	TRBJ1-1	-	few
CSVEGQGLNTEAFF	TGCAGCGTTGAAGGACAGGGGCTGAACACTGAAGCTTTCTTT	TRBV29-1	TRBJ1-1	TRBD1	-
CASSLRYGGPFYEQYF	TGTGCCAGCAGCCTTAGGTACGGGGGGCCCTTCTACGAGCAGTACTTC	TRBV12-3/TRBV12-4	TRBJ2-7	-	many
CATYWTVYGHTF	TGTGCCACCTATTGGACGGTCTATGGCCACACCTTC	TRBV24-1	TRBJ1-2	-	-
CASSLVGSGPYEQYF	TGTGCCAGCAGCTTGGTCGGTAGCGGACCCTACGAGCAGTACTTC	TRBV5-5	TRBJ2-7	-	-
CAISGRDSPNYGYTF	TGTGCCATCAGTGGTAGGGACAGTCCTAACTATGGCTACACCTTC	TRBV10-3	TRBJ1-2	TRBD1	few
CASSLLGVQNEQFF	TGCGCCAGCAGCTTATTGGGGGTCCAGAATGAGCAGTTCTTC	TRBV5-1	TRBJ2-1	-	-
CASSQVRQGGKVF	TGTGCCAGCAGCCAAGTTCGCCAGGGTGGTAAAGTCTTC	TRBV14	TRBJ2-7	-	-
CASSIVGQGRYGYTF	TGTGCCAGTAGTATAGTAGGACAGGGCCGATATGGCTACACCTTC	TRBV19	TRBJ1-2	TRBD1	-
CSVDTGYTGELFF	TGCAGCGTTGATACAGGGTACACCGGGGAGCTGTTTTTT	TRBV29-1	TRBJ2-2	-	few
CAISESSGLRGNTIYF	TGTGCCATCAGTGAGTCGAGTGGGTTACGTGGAAACACCATATATTTT	TRBV10-3	TRBJ1-3	-	few
CASSSGQGATEAFF	TGCGCCAGCAGCTCGGGACAAGGAGCTACTGAAGCTTTCTTT	TRBV5-1	TRBJ1-1	-	-
CATSPGTDTQYF	TGTGCCACCAGCCCAGGCACAGATACGCAGTATTTT	TRBV24-1	TRBJ2-3	-	few
CASAKGRTSYEQYF	TGTGCCAGCGCGAAGGGAAGGACGTCCTACGAGCAGTACTTC	TRBV14	TRBJ2-7	-	-
CAISIPGQEDYEQYF	TGTGCCATCAGTATACCGGGACAGGAGGACTACGAGCAGTACTTC	TRBV10-3	TRBJ2-7	TRBD1	-
CASSQDAGVNYGYTF	TGTGCCAGCAGCCAAGATGCAGGGGTTAACTATGGCTACACCTTC	TRBV14	TRBJ1-2	-	few
CSARNIYGYTF	TGCAGTGCTAGAAACATCTATGGCTACACCTTC	TRBV20-1	TRBJ1-2	-	many
CASSPGELFF	TGTGCCAGCAGCCCAGGGGAGCTGTTTTTT	TRBV7-9	TRBJ2-2	-	-
CASSQPGKGRSNEKLFF	TGCGCCAGCAGCCAACCCGGGAAGGGGCGAAGTAATGAAAAACTGTTTTTT	TRBV7-9	TRBJ1-4	-	-
CSARDGRLADYNEQFF	TGCAGTGCTAGAGATGGCCGACTAGCGGACTACAATGAGCAGTTCTTC	TRBV20-1	TRBJ2-1	TRBD2	-
CASMQGEGYTF	TGTGCCAGCATGCAGGGGGAAGGCTACACCTTC	TRBV2	TRBJ1-2	TRBD1	-
CASSQGPNQPQHF	TGCGCCAGCAGCCAAGGACCAAATCAGCCCCAGCATTTT	TRBV4-1	TRBJ1-5	-	many
CASSLGGDAYTF	TGTGCCAGCAGCTTAGGCGGCGATGCCTACACCTTC	TRBV7-8	TRBJ1-2	-	many
CASSLSFYGNTIYF	TGTGCCAGCAGTTTGAGTTTCTATGGAAACACCATATATTTT	TRBV12-3/TRBV12-4	TRBJ1-3	-	once
CASSHGRNYGYTF	TGTGCCAGCAGCCACGGCAGGAACTATGGCTACACCTTC	TRBV14	TRBJ1-2	-	-
CATSSDTWPYNEQFF	TGTGCCACCAGTTCCGACACATGGCCATACAATGAGCAGTTCTTC	TRBV24-1	TRBJ2-1	-	few
CASSPAGEEQYF	TGTGCCAGCAGCCCTGCAGGGGAAGAGCAGTACTTC	TRBV7-9	TRBJ2-7	-	many
CATSDYRGADTQYF	TGTGCCACCAGTGATTACAGGGGTGCAGATACGCAGTATTTT	TRBV24-1	TRBJ2-3	TRBD1	-
CASSYRGTGEPLHF	TGTGCCAGCAGTTACCGAGGGACGGGGGAGCCCCTCCACTTT	TRBV6-5	TRBJ1-6	-	-
CASSEGNRGQYGYTF	TGTGCCAGCAGTGAAGGGAACAGGGGGCAATATGGCTACACCTTC	TRBV25-1	TRBJ1-2	TRBD1	-
CASSMGAFFYEQYF	TGCGCCAGCAGCATGGGGGCCTTCTTTTACGAGCAGTACTTC	TRBV5-1	TRBJ2-7	-	-
CASSPFPPRGTSYEQYF	TGTGCCAGCAGCCCATTCCCGCCCCGGGGGACCTCCTACGAGCAGTACTTC	TRBV7-9	TRBJ2-7	-	many
CASSLAHRSYEQYF	TGTGCCAGCAGCTTAGCGCACCGGTCCTACGAGCAGTACTTC	TRBV7-9	TRBJ2-7	-	many
CSVTGVGGNEKLFF	TGCAGTGTAACAGGGGTAGGGGGGAATGAAAAACTGTTTTTT	TRBV20-1	TRBJ1-4	TRBD1	-
CASSSPATFEQFF	TGTGCCAGCAGCTCTCCGGCAACGTTTGAGCAGTTCTTC	TRBV7-8	TRBJ2-1	-	few
CASSLTGGVYGYTF	TGTGCCAGCAGCTTAACAGGGGGCGTCTATGGCTACACCTTC	TRBV7-3	TRBJ1-2	TRBD1	-
CASSFDSPYRGNEQFF	TGTGCCAGCAGTTTCGATTCTCCATACAGGGGTAATGAGCAGTTCTTC	TRBV27	TRBJ2-1	TRBD1	few
CASRTGAEQYF	TGTGCCAGCAGAACAGGGGCCGAGCAGTACTTC	TRBV12-3/TRBV12-4	TRBJ2-7	TRBD1	-
CSAAGTGGNQPQHF	TGCAGTGCCGCCGGGACAGGGGGGAATCAGCCCCAGCATTTT	TRBV20-1	TRBJ1-5	TRBD1	once
CASSIGPQGPQETQYF	TGTGCCAGTAGTATAGGACCCCAGGGGCCCCAAGAGACCCAGTACTTC	TRBV19	TRBJ2-5	-	-
CATSRDGPFPAFF	TGTGCCACCAGCAGAGATGGCCCCTTCCCAGCTTTCTTT	TRBV15	TRBJ1-1	-	-
CASSSDRSSYNEQFF	TGTGCCAGCAGCTCGGACAGGAGCTCCTACAATGAGCAGTTCTTC	TRBV9	TRBJ2-1	TRBD1	-
CASSLGMYNSPLHF	TGTGCCAGCAGCTTGGGCATGTATAATTCACCCCTCCACTTT	TRBV7-2	TRBJ1-6	-	-
CASSEGDTGELFF	TGTGCCAGCAGTGAAGGGGACACCGGGGAGCTGTTTTTT	TRBV2	TRBJ2-2	-	few